The 12 T cell receptor beta chains listed next were all sequenced from one sample in a study of cytomegalovirus exposure and HLA in healthy donors. The PCR had 60 Vbeta and 13 Jbeta primers. Sequencing used immunoSEQ multiplex PCR; TCRdb keeps in-frame clones, though not all of them. The sample consists of 150,000 or so clones, approximately 79% of them appearing once. Sequences were obtained from PBMCs. The receptors come from a man between 18 and 29 years old in good health and CMV-seropositive.

The J gene is TRBJ2-3, the V gene TRBV4-2; 12 bases match TRBD2. With 4 bases clipped from V and 2 bases from J, the junction kept 10 bases outside the gene matches. The CDR3 consists of 18 residues. CDR1 and CDR2 from the germline V gene are LGHNA and YNFKEQ. The DNA for the CDR3 is TGTGCCAGCAGCCGAATTCCTCTAGCGGGAGGGAACACAGATACGCAGTATTTT. Translated, it gives CASSRIPLAGGNTDTQYF.

The V and J genes are TRBV7-8 and TRBJ2-4, with D tentatively TRBD2 (5 bases). Germline CDR1 is SGHVS and CDR2 is FQNEAQ. The CDR3 sequence is 16 residues long. V was trimmed by 5 bases and J by 0 bases, leaving 14 bases between them. The CDR3 is CASSRTPEEAKNIQYF. CDR3 DNA: TGTGCCAGCAGCCGGACTCCCGAAGAAGCCAAAAACATTCAGTACTTC.

This clone has more than one count but fewer than ten. This chain uses TRBV6-5 with TRBJ1-1; 7 bases agree with TRBD1. The CDR3 is 14 amino acids. V lost 4 bases, J lost 0 bases, and 2 bases stayed unmatched. The V gene's germline CDR1 is MNHEY and CDR2 SVGAGI. The DNA for the CDR3 is TGTGCCAGCAGTTTCGACAGGGTGAACACTGAAGCTTTCTTT. Translated: CASSFDRVNTEAFF.

The chain links TRBV11-2 to TRBJ2-7; a weak D match, TRBD2 (7 bases). Trimming stripped 5 bases from V and 2 bases from J, with 13 bases between. Germline assignment: CDR1 SGHAT and CDR2 FQNNGV. This CDR3 contains 14 residues. The CDR3 coding sequence is TGTGCCAGCAGCCCGGAGGGGGGGCCCTACGAGCAGTACTTC. Amino acid sequence: CASSPEGGPYEQYF.

The chain combines TRBV9 with TRBJ2-2; 8 nucleotides line up with TRBD2. Germline CDR1 and CDR2: SGDLS and YYNGEE. J lost 4 bases, V lost 2 bases, and 4 bases had no gene match. The CDR3 contains 15 residues. As DNA, the CDR3 is TGTGCCAGCAGCGTCGACGGGGGGGCCACCGGGGAGCTGTTTTTT. Amino acid sequence: CASSVDGGATGELFF.

The chain's CDR3 is CASSPSQGAGELFF. In nucleotides, the CDR3 is TGTGCCAGCTCACCATCTCAGGGGGCCGGGGAGCTGTTTTTT. V gene TRBV18 combines with J gene TRBJ2-2, with TRBD1 matching over 7 bases. CDR3 size: 14 residues. CDR1 KGHSH and CDR2 LQKENI come from the germline V gene. J was trimmed by 6 bases and V by 2 bases; bases with no gene match: 3.

The chain uses TRBV28 and TRBJ2-3; 12 bases agree with TRBD2. V shed 5 bases, J shed 0 bases, and the junction held 3 bases outside the gene matches. CDR1 is MDHEN, CDR2 SYDVKM, per germline. There are 16 residues in the CDR3. In DNA, the CDR3 is TGTGCCAGCAGTCGAGGACTAGCGGGAAGCACAGATACGCAGTATTTT. This translates into CASSRGLAGSTDTQYF.

The chain links TRBV29-1 to TRBJ1-6, with D uncertain. This CDR3 is built from 15 residues. Germline CDR1 and CDR2: SQVTM and ANQGSEA. Trimming left V 4 bases short and J 7 bases short, with 17 bases between. The CDR3 coding sequence is TGCAGCGTTGGTGAGGCGGGGATGGGGAATTCACCCCTCCACTTT. Protein: CSVGEAGMGNSPLHF.

V and J are TRBV5-6 and TRBJ1-5; D remains ambiguous. In germline, CDR1 is SGHDT, CDR2 YYEEEE. V lost 1 base and J lost 5, with 7 bases in between. This CDR3 comprises 13 residues. The CDR3 region has the DNA TGTGCCAGCAGCTTGATGGCAGATCAGCCCCAGCATTTT. Encoded protein: CASSLMADQPQHF.

The V gene is TRBV5-1, the J gene TRBJ2-4; 11 bases fit TRBD2. Germline-derived CDR1 and CDR2 are SGHRS and YFSETQ. The length of the CDR3 is 17 residues. Trimming cost V 0 bases and J 6 bases; bases outside gene matches: 8. CDR3 bases: TGCGCCAGCAGCTTGGAACTAGCGGGAGATTTCGGAAACATTCAGTACTTC. Amino acid sequence: CASSLELAGDFGNIQYF.

This sequence joins TRBV5-8 and TRBJ2-2, with unresolved D. With 0 bases removed from V and 2 bases from J, the gap between germline ends came to 8 bases. Per germline, CDR1 SGHTS and CDR2 YDEGEE. The length of the CDR3 is 15 residues. CDR3 protein: CASSLAHRNTGELFF. As DNA, the CDR3 is TGTGCCAGCAGCTTGGCCCACAGAAACACCGGGGAGCTGTTTTTT.

The chain has TRBV11-3 and TRBJ2-3; D is unresolved. V lost 2 bases and J lost 0, with 6 bases in between. Germline assignment: CDR1 SGHNT and CDR2 YENEEA. The CDR3 runs 14 residues. Here the CDR3 DNA reads TGTGCCAGCAGCTTATTACAGAGCACAGATACGCAGTATTTT. This codes for CASSLLQSTDTQYF. The variable domain in full, completed from reference TRBV11-3 and TRBJ2-3, reads EAGVVQSPRYKIIEKKQPVAFWCNPISGHNTLYWYLQNLGQGPELLIRYENEEAVDDSQLPKDRFSAERLKGVDSTLKIQPAELGDSAVYLCASSLLQSTDTQYFGPGTRLTVL.